Listed here are 27 T cell receptor beta chains from one sample, sequenced in a study of regulatory T cells in long-lasting Graves disease. The time point denotes: newly diagnosed GD, antithyroid drugs for less than 3 months. Extracted PBMC RNA gave rise to the TCR library. Combining iRepertoire HTBI primers with Arm-PCR of CDR3 regions, the authors built TCR beta libraries. TCRdb processed the multiplex PCR reads anew with MiXCR; each CDR3 protein has one entry. The repertoire holds 500,000 or so distinct CDR3 sequences, around 16% seen once, with around a quarter in the top ten. These data were likewise used in another study, on T cells in Graves' hyperthyroidism and ophthalmopathy.

The material was peripheral blood mononuclear cells (PBMCs), obtained at new diagnosis, from a patient treated with antithyroid drugs. All receptors come from a middle-aged woman with Graves disease.

This clonotype came up a few times. This chain joins TRBV2 and TRBJ1-1, with 8 bases identical to TRBD1. The CDR3 is 13 amino acids. The germline V gene encodes CDR1 SNHLY and CDR2 FYNNEI. Written as DNA, the CDR3 is TGTTTCGACAGGGGTAGGACGAACACTGAAGCTTTCTTT. It specifies CFDRGRTNTEAFF. Full variable domain (rest looked up from reference TRBV2 and TRBJ1-1): EPEVTQTPSHQVTQMGQEVILRCVPISNHLYFYWYRQILGQKVEFLVSFYNNEISEKSEIFDDQFSVERPDGSNFTLKIRSTKLEDSAMYFCFDRGRTNTEAFFGQGTRLTVV.

This sequence joins TRBV7-9 and TRBJ2-7, with D possibly being TRBD2 (6 bases). The CDR3 has 13 residues. V gave up 11 bases and J gave up 5 bases, with 19 bases separating them. Per the germline V gene, CDR1 is SEHNR and CDR2 is FQNEAQ (reference sequence). The CDR3 here is CAGHSSGDHEQYF. Here the CDR3 DNA reads TGTGCCGGACACTCATCGGGAGACCACGAGCAGTACTTC.

There are a few counts of this clonotype. The chain joins TRBV10-3 to TRBJ1-5; a weak D match, TRBD1 (6 bases). Germline-derived CDR1 and CDR2 are ENHRY and SYGVKD. V shed 3 bases and J shed 6 bases, with 15 bases lying between them. CDR3 length: 15 residues. The CDR3 reads CAISDNLRGRQPQHF. CDR3 bases: TGTGCCATCAGTGATAATCTTCGGGGGCGTCAGCCCCAGCATTTT.

In DNA, the CDR3 is TGTGCCAGCAGCCCGAATGGTGTTAGATTTGAGACCCAGTACTTC. Translated, it gives CASSPNGVRFETQYF. The V gene is TRBV27, the J gene TRBJ2-5; no definite D call. The germline gives CDR1 MNHEY, CDR2 SMNVEV (reference sequence). The CDR3 spans 15 residues. The V end was cut by 6 bases, the J end by 5 bases, with 19 bases between.

In its sample, this clonotype was seen many times. The chain couples TRBV15 to TRBJ1-1, with TRBD1 matching 8 bases. Germline lookup yields CDR1 LNHNV and CDR2 YYDKDF (reference sequence). With V trimmed by 3 bases and J by 5 bases, 5 bases remained unmatched. The CDR3 extends over 14 amino acids. CDR3 nucleotide sequence: TGTGCCACCAGCAGGACAGGGGCGGGAACTGAAGCTTTCTTT. It translates to CATSRTGAGTEAFF.

This clonotype has ten or more counts. The chain couples TRBV28 to TRBJ2-1, with D perhaps TRBD2 (5 bases). V gave up 4 bases and J gave up 6 bases, with 13 bases separating them. This CDR3 region has 14 residues. The germline gives CDR1 MDHEN, CDR2 SYDVKM. This chain's CDR3 is CASSSGLRFNEQFF. DNA of the CDR3: TGTGCCAGCAGTTCCGGACTGAGATTCAATGAGCAGTTCTTC.

This clonotype was counted ten times or more. The chain joins TRBV5-6 to TRBJ1-5, with 12 bases that match TRBD1. Trimming took 4 bases from V and 7 from J; bases not matched to a gene: 3. The CDR3 sequence is 14 residues long. Per the germline V gene, CDR1 is SGHDT and CDR2 is YYEEEE. The CDR3 region has the DNA TGTGCCAGCAGCCCGGGACAGGGGGCCCAGCCCCAGCATTTT. It encodes CASSPGQGAQPQHF.

This rearrangement joins TRBV5-6 to TRBJ1-2, with D perhaps TRBD1 (5 bases). Germline CDR1 SGHDT, CDR2 YYEEEE. Trimming took 6 bases from V and 8 from J, leaving 14 bases between them. This CDR3 region has 12 residues. DNA of the CDR3: TGTGCCAGCACCGGCGGGGGTCTCGGCTACACCTTC. Amino acids: CASTGGGLGYTF.

The V gene is TRBV20-1, the J gene TRBJ1-5; the match to TRBD1 covers 9 bases. The germline V gene encodes CDR1 DFQATT and CDR2 SNEGSKA (reference sequence). The CDR3 length is 16 residues. Germline trimming cut 0 bases from V and 3 bases from J; bases unmatched to any gene: 6. The CDR3 here is CSARDLQGAYNQPQHF. DNA for the CDR3: TGCAGTGCTAGAGATCTACAGGGGGCTTACAATCAGCCCCAGCATTTT.

This clonotype was seen only a few times. The V gene is TRBV19, the J gene TRBJ2-2; D is ambiguous. CDR1 is LNHDA, CDR2 SQIVND, per germline (reference sequence). V was pared by 10 bases and J by 1 base, with 16 bases between. The CDR3 has 15 residues. This CDR3 reads CATSLLYRNTGELFF. The CDR3 region has the DNA TGTGCCACCTCTCTTCTATACAGGAACACCGGGGAGCTGTTTTTT.

A few counts support this clonotype. One end of the junction varies from germline; a read error may be responsible. The chain employs TRBV29-1 and TRBJ1-1; D remains unclear. This CDR3 has 10 residues. Germline-derived CDR1 and CDR2 are SQVTM and ANQGSEA. The CDR3 DNA reads TGCAGCGTCCTAAACATTGAAGCTTTCTTT. As protein: CSVLNIEAFF. Together with reference TRBV29-1 and TRBJ1-1, the CDR3 gives the full variable domain: SAVISQKPSRDICQRGTSLTIQCQVDSQVTMMFWYRQQPGQSLTLIATANQGSEATYESGFVIDKFPISRPNLTFSTLTVSNMSPEDSSIYLCSVLNIEAFFGQGTRLTVV.

This clonotype was recorded many times. The chain carries TRBV12-3 or TRBV12-4 and TRBJ2-7; 9 bases fit TRBD1. The CDR3 contains 14 residues. Trimming took 6 bases from V and 4 from J; bases not matched to a gene: 7. The CDR3 loop reads CASRIGTGSYEQYF. CDR3 nucleotide sequence: TGTGCCAGCAGAATCGGGACAGGGTCTTACGAGCAGTACTTC.

This rearrangement joins TRBV28 to TRBJ2-7; 11 bases agree with TRBD1. The trim removed 7 bases at V and 4 bases at J, leaving 6 bases unmatched. Germline CDR1 MDHEN, CDR2 SYDVKM. This CDR3 has 14 amino acids. The CDR3 DNA follows: TGTGCCAGCAAAGGGACAGGGGGGGTTTACGAGCAGTACTTC. It translates to CASKGTGGVYEQYF.

The chain joins TRBV28 to TRBJ2-7, with D perhaps TRBD2 (7 bases). Looked up from germline, CDR1 is MDHEN and CDR2 is SYDVKM. The CDR3 is made up of 15 amino acids. The V end lost 2 bases, the J end lost 2 bases, and 13 bases lay between the germline ends. CDR3 loop: CASSLGRGQAYEQYF. In DNA form, the CDR3 reads TGTGCCAGCAGTTTAGGGCGGGGGCAAGCCTACGAGCAGTACTTC. Full variable domain (outside the CDR3, taken from reference TRBV28 and TRBJ2-7): DVKVTQSSRYLVKRTGEKVFLECVQDMDHENMFWYRQDPGLGLRLIYFSYDVKMKEKGDIPEGYSVSREKKERFSLILESASTNQTSMYLCASSLGRGQAYEQYFGPGTRLTVT.

This clonotype was seen at least ten times. The chain is built from TRBV12-3 or TRBV12-4 and TRBJ1-1, with no clear D. CDR3 length: 15 residues. The V end was cut by 0 bases, the J end by 1 base, with 9 bases between. CDR3 region: CASSLALGRNTEAFF. CDR3 nucleotide sequence: TGTGCCAGCAGTTTAGCGCTAGGCCGGAACACTGAAGCTTTCTTT.

This clonotype has ten or more counts. The chain recombines TRBV7-8 with TRBJ1-2; D call uncertain. Germline lookup yields CDR1 SGHVS and CDR2 FQNEAQ. The CDR3 is 15 residues long. V was shortened by 5 bases and J by 2 bases, with 15 bases between the two germline ends. The CDR3 reads CASSAPGGRNYGYTF. DNA of the CDR3: TGTGCCAGCAGCGCCCCGGGAGGCAGAAACTATGGCTACACCTTC.

There are a few counts of this clonotype. This chain links TRBV30 with TRBJ2-7; TRBD1 might be the D (5 bases). This CDR3 region has 13 residues. With 6 bases removed from V and 0 bases from J, the gap between germline ends came to 12 bases. Germline CDR1 is GTSNPN and CDR2 is SVGIG (reference sequence). CDR3 protein: CACRGQGSYEQYF. The CDR3 DNA reads as TGTGCCTGTCGTGGGCAGGGCTCCTACGAGCAGTACTTC.

This clonotype was recorded only once. Germline and junction disagree at one end, which may indicate a read error. As DNA, the CDR3 is TGTGCCCGCAGTGAAGCGTACAGGGATGAGCAGTTCTTC. This gives the protein CARSEAYRDEQFF. The chain couples TRBV2 to TRBJ2-1, with D possibly matching TRBD1 (6 bases). The germline CDR1 and CDR2 sequences are SNHLY and FYNNEI. The CDR3 is 13 amino acids. Full variable domain (rest looked up from reference TRBV2 and TRBJ2-1): EPEVTQTPSHQVTQMGQEVILRCVPISNHLYFYWYRQILGQKVEFLVSFYNNEISEKSEIFDDQFSVERPDGSNFTLKIRSTKLEDSAMYFCARSEAYRDEQFFGPGTRLTVL.

At least ten counts were recorded for this clonotype. The chain combines TRBV12-3 or TRBV12-4 with TRBJ2-7, with D possibly being TRBD1 (5 bases). The V end was cut by 0 bases, the J end by 5 bases, with 8 bases between. This CDR3 contains 13 residues. The CDR3: CASSLAKGNEQYF. CDR3 in DNA: TGTGCCAGCAGTTTAGCAAAGGGGAACGAGCAGTACTTC.

The V gene is TRBV7-9, the J gene TRBJ1-1; a possible D gene is TRBD1 (5 bases). Germline V lookup: CDR1 SEHNR, CDR2 FQNEAQ (reference sequence). Trimming stripped 6 bases from V and 11 bases from J, with 13 bases between. The CDR3 contains 11 residues. CDR3 nucleotide sequence: TGTGCCAGCAGTGAACAGGTTGGTGCTTTCTTT. It specifies CASSEQVGAFF. Drawing the rest from reference TRBV7-9 and TRBJ1-1, the complete variable domain is DTGVSQNPRHKITKRGQNVTFRCDPISEHNRLYWYRQTLGQGPEFLTYFQNEAQLEKSRLLSDRFSAERPKGSFSTLEIQRTEQGDSAMYLCASSEQVGAFFGQGTRLTVV.

The chain employs TRBV24-1 and TRBJ2-1; 10 bases are shared with TRBD2. The CDR3 runs 14 residues. J gave up 10 bases and V 3 bases, and 5 bases lay outside the gene matches. The germline CDR1 and CDR2 sequences are KGHDR and SFDVKD. The CDR3 nucleotides read TGTGCCACCAGTGATAGCGGGGGGGCTAAAGAGCAGTTCTTC. Translating gives CATSDSGGAKEQFF.

This clonotype appeared once. This sequence joins TRBV20-1 and TRBJ2-1; 12 bases match TRBD1. The germline V gene has CDR1 DFQATT and CDR2 SNEGSKA (reference sequence). The CDR3 length is 18 residues. V shed 5 bases and J 8 bases; nucleotides not matched to a gene: 19. The CDR3 spells CSASSGTGGDSLTDEQFF. CDR3 nucleotide sequence: TGCAGTGCTTCCTCCGGGACAGGGGGCGACTCCCTTACGGATGAGCAGTTCTTC.

V gene TRBV29-1 combines with J gene TRBJ2-1, with D uncertain. V lost 0 bases to trimming and J lost 8 bases, with 17 bases between them. Germline V gene sequence: CDR1 SQVTM, CDR2 ANQGSEA. The length of the CDR3 is 15 residues. Written as DNA, the CDR3 is TGCAGCGTTGAAGAAATCCGCGGAATCTCCGATGAGCAGTTCTTC. Residues: CSVEEIRGISDEQFF.

This clonotype has a count of ten or more. This rearrangement joins TRBV12-3 or TRBV12-4 to TRBJ1-5; D may be TRBD1 (6 bases). CDR3 length: 14 residues. Trimming took 6 bases from V and 4 from J, leaving 13 bases between them. CDR3 nucleotides: TGTGCCAGCAGACTAGGACAGATTAATCAGCCCCAGCATTTT. Amino acid sequence: CASRLGQINQPQHF.

Ten or more counts support this clonotype. Relative to the germline gene, one junction end is altered; a read error may explain this. The chain employs TRBV2 and TRBJ1-6, with 8 bases aligning to TRBD1. Looked up from germline, CDR1 is SNHLY and CDR2 is FYNNEI. The CDR3 spans 15 residues. The CDR3, as DNA: TGTGCCAGCAGCGAAGACAGGGGCTATAATTCACCCCTCCACTTT. It encodes CASSEDRGYNSPLHF. The full variable domain, rest sourced from reference TRBV2 and TRBJ1-6, is EPEVTQTPSHQVTQMGQEVILRCVPISNHLYFYWYRQILGQKVEFLVSFYNNEISEKSEIFDDQFSVERPDGSNFTLKIRSTKLEDSAMYFCASSEDRGYNSPLHFGNGTRLTVT.

J is TRBJ2-1 and V is TRBV29-1, with TRBD1 as a possible D gene (5 bases). There are 17 residues in the CDR3. Germline CDR1 is SQVTM and CDR2 is ANQGSEA. V gave up 3 bases and J gave up 0 bases, with 18 bases separating them. CDR3 in amino acids: CSVDPPPRASSYNEQFF. CDR3 DNA sequence: TGCAGCGTTGACCCCCCCCCCAGGGCGAGCTCCTACAATGAGCAGTTCTTC.

This clonotype was counted many times. This chain connects TRBV4-1 to TRBJ1-2, with D possibly TRBD1 on 6 matching bases. Germline V gives CDR1 MGHRA, CDR2 YSYEKL. Trimming removed 3 bases at V and 5 bases at J, with 22 bases between. The CDR3 has 17 amino acids. The CDR3 is CASSHPVDMTGDYGYTF. CDR3 DNA: TGCGCCAGCAGCCACCCCGTTGATATGACAGGAGATTATGGCTACACCTTC.